This TCR beta chain was profiled in a study of T cell repertoires in cytomegalovirus infection. Study at large: It was the public TCR beta signatures that indicated both CMV infection and matching HLA type.

Each CDR3 protein is one row after TCRdb ran MiXCR on the reads. The sample carries about 320,000 distinct CDR3 sequences, over 7.5% recorded once. This TCR was sampled from a human donor in good health (CMV status not recorded). Some clones in this sample may be carry-over from other donors' samples. The specimen was PBMCs.

DNA of the CDR3: TGTGCCAGCAACGGAGGGGGACATATCTATGGCTACACCTTC. It translates to CASNGGGHIYGYTF. The chain combines TRBV6-2 or TRBV6-3 with TRBJ1-2, with a possible D match to TRBD1 (6 bases). CDR3 size: 14 residues. The ends were cut back, 7 bases at V and 4 bases at J, with 16 bases in the middle. Germline assignment: CDR1 MNHEY and CDR2 SVGEGT.